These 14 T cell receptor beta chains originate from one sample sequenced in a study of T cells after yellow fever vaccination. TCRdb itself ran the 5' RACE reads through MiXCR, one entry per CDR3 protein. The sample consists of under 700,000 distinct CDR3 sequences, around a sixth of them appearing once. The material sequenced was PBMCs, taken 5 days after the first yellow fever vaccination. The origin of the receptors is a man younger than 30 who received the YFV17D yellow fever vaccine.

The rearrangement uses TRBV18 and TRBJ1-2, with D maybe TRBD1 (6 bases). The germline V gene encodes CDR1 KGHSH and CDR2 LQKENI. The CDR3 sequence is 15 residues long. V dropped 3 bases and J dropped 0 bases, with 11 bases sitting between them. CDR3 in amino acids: CASSPRTDSNYGYTF. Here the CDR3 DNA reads TGTGCCAGCTCACCCAGGACAGATTCTAACTATGGCTACACCTTC.

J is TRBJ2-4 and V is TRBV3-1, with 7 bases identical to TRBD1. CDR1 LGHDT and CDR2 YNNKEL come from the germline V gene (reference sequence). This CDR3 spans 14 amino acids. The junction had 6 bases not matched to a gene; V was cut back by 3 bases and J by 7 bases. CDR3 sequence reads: CASSHLTGSNIQYF. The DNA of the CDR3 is TGTGCCAGCAGCCACCTGACAGGGAGCAACATTCAGTACTTC. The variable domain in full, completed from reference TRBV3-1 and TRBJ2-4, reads DTAVSQTPKYLVTQMGNDKSIKCEQNLGHDTMYWYKQDSKKFLKIMFSYNNKELIINETVPNRFSPKSPDKAHLNLHINSLELGDSAVYFCASSHLTGSNIQYFGAGTRLSVL.

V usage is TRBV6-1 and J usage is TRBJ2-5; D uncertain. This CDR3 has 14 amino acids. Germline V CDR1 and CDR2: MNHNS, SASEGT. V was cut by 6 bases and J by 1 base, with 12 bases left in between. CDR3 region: CASRPASSQETQYF. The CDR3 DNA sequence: TGTGCCAGCAGACCAGCCAGTTCCCAAGAGACCCAGTACTTC.

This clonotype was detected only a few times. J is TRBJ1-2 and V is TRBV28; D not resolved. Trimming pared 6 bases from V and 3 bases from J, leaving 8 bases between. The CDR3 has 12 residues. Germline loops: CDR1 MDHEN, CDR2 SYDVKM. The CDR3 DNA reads TGTGCCAGCAGCGACAACTACTATGGCTACACCTTC. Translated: CASSDNYYGYTF.

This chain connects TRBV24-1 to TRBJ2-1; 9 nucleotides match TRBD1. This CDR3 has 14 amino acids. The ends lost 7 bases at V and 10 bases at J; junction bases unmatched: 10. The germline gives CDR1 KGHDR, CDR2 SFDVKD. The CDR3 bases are TGTGCCACCAGCGAGTCCGGGACAGGGAACGAGCAGTTCTTC. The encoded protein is CATSESGTGNEQFF.

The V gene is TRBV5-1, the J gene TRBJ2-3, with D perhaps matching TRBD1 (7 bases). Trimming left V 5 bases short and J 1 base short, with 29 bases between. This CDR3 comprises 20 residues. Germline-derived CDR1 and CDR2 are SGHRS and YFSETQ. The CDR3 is CASRPQAPRAGGIGTDTQYF. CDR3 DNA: TGCGCCAGCAGACCCCAGGCCCCTCGGGCAGGGGGGATAGGCACAGATACGCAGTATTTT.

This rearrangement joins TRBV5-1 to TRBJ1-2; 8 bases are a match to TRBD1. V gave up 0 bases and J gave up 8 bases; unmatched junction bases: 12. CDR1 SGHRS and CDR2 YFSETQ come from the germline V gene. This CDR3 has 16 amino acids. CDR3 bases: TGCGCCAGCAGCTTGGCCGCCGGGACAGGCCCAGGGGGCTACACCTTC. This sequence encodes CASSLAAGTGPGGYTF.

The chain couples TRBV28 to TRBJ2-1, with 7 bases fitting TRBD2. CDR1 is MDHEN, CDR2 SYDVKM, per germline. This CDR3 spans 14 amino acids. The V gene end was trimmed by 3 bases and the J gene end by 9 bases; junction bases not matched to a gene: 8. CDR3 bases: TGTGCCAGCAGTTTTTTCGCGGGGGTGATTGAGCAGTTCTTC. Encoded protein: CASSFFAGVIEQFF.

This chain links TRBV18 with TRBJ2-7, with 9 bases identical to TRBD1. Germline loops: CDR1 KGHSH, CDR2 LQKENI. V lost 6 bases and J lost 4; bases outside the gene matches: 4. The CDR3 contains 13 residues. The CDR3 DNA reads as TGTGCCAGCTCCCCCGGGACAGGGTACGAGCAGTACGTC. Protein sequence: CASSPGTGYEQYV.

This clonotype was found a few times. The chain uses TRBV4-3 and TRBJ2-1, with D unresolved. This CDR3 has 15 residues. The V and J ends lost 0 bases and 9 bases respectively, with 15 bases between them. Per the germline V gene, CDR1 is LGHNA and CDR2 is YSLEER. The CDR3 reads CASSQDSLKWGEQFF. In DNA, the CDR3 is TGCGCCAGCAGCCAAGATTCCTTAAAGTGGGGTGAGCAGTTCTTC.

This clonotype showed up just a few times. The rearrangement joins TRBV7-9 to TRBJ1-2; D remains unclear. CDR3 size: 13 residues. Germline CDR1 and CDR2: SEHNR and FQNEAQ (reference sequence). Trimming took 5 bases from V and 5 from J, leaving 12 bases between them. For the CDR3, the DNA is TGTGCCAGCAGCCCCGAATATCCTTATGGCTACACCTTC. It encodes CASSPEYPYGYTF. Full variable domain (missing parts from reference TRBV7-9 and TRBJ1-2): DTGVSQNPRHKITKRGQNVTFRCDPISEHNRLYWYRQTLGQGPEFLTYFQNEAQLEKSRLLSDRFSAERPKGSFSTLEIQRTEQGDSAMYLCASSPEYPYGYTFGSGTRLTVV.

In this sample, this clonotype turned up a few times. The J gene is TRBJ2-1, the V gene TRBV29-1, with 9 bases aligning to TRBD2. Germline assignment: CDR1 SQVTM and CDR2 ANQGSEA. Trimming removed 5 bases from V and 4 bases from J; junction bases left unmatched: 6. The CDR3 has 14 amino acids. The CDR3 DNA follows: TGCAGCGTTACCGGGACTAGCAGATACAATGAGCAGTTCTTC. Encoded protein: CSVTGTSRYNEQFF.

The CDR3 protein is CASRRAWSRQETQYF. CDR3 coding DNA: TGTGCCAGCCGCCGGGCGTGGAGCAGACAAGAGACCCAGTACTTC. V gene TRBV7-6 combines with J gene TRBJ2-5; D is unclear. V gave up 8 bases and J gave up 2 bases, with 18 bases separating them. The germline CDR1 and CDR2 sequences are SGHVS and FNYEAQ. This CDR3 is 15 amino acids long.

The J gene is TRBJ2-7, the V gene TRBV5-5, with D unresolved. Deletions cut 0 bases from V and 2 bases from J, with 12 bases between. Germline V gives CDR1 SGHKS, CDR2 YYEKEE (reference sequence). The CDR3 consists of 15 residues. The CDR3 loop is CASSLAVSRAYEQYF. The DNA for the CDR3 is TGTGCCAGCAGCTTGGCCGTGTCTCGTGCCTACGAGCAGTACTTC. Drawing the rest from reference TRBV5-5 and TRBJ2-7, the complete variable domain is DAGVTQSPTHLIKTRGQQVTLRCSPISGHKSVSWYQQVLGQGPQFIFQYYEKEERGRGNFPDRFSARQFPNYSSELNVNALLLGDSALYLCASSLAVSRAYEQYFGPGTRLTVT.